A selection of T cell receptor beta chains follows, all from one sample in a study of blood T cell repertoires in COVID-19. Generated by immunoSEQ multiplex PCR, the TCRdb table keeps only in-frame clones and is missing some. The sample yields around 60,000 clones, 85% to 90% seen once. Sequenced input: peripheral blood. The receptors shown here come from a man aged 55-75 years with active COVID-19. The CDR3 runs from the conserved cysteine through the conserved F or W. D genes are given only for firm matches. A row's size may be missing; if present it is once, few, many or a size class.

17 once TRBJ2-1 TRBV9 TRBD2 TGTGCCAGCAGCACAGGACTAGCGGGAGTTAGAAGCCATGAGCAGTTCTTC CASSTGLAGVRSHEQFF
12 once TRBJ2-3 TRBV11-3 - TGTGCCAGCAGTTTAGCTACAGATACGCAGTATTTT CASSLATDTQYF
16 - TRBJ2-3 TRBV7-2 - TGTGCCAGCAGCTACCAAATTAGCGGCCGCACAGATACGCAGTATTTT CASSYQISGRTDTQYF
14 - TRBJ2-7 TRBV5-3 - TGTGCCAGAAGCTCCAGCGTTAGGGGATACGAGCAGTACTTC CARSSSVRGYEQYF
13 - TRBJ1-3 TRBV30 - TGTGCCCTTGGCGGGGTGGGTGGAAACACCATATATTTT CALGGVGGNTIYF
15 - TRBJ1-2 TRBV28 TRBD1 TGTGCCAGCAAAACAGGGGTTATTACTAACTATGGCTACACCTTC CASKTGVITNYGYTF
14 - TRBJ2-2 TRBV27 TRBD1 TGTGCCAGCAACAACAGGGGGAACACCGGGGAGCTGTTTTTT CASNNRGNTGELFF
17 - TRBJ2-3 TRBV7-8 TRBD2 TGTGCCAGCAGCCCCTTAGGGGGGGGACTAGCGAGCGATACGCAGTATTTT CASSPLGGGLASDTQYF
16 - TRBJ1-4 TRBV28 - TGTGCCAGCGCAAGACTGTTTGGGTTGATGGTTGAAAAACTGTTTTTT CASARLFGLMVEKLFF
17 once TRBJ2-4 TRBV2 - TGTGCCAGCAGTGAGAAGCTGAGGGTTGGGGCCAAAAACATTCAGTACTTC CASSEKLRVGAKNIQYF
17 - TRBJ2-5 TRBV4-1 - TGCGCCAGCAGCCGAACGCCGGTCCAGGGAAATGAAGAGACCCAGTACTTC CASSRTPVQGNEETQYF
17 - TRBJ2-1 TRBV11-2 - TGTGCCAGCAACCCCCCTCGGAGGGCCAGCTCCTACAATGAGCAGTTCTTC CASNPPRRASSYNEQFF
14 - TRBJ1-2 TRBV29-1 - TGCAGCGTTCGGCCCCAAACCACGGAGGGTGGCTACACCTTC CSVRPQTTEGGYTF
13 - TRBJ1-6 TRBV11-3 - TGTGCCAGCAGCTCAAGCCTTAATTCACCCCTCCACTTT CASSSSLNSPLHF
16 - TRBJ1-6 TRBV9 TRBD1 TGTGCCAGCAGCGCCGCGCGGGACAGGGGGCGTTCACCCCTCCACTTT CASSAARDRGRSPLHF
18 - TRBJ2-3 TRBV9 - TGTGCCAGCAGCGTAGATTCCCAGAGTCAGGGCAGCACAGATACGCAGTATTTT CASSVDSQSQGSTDTQYF
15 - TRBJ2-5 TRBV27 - TGTGCCAGCAGTCCCCAGAGGGGGATTCAAGAGACCCAGTACTTC CASSPQRGIQETQYF
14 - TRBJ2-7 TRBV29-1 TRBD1 TGCAGCGTTGGAAATGGACAGGGCGGGAACGAGCAGTACTTC CSVGNGQGGNEQYF
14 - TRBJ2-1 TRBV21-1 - TGTGCCACCTGGACAGGGGAGGATGGTAATGAGCAGTTCTTC CATWTGEDGNEQFF
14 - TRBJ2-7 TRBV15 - TGTGCCACCAGCAGAGTTGACAACTCCTACGAGCAGTACTTC CATSRVDNSYEQYF
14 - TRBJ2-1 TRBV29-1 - TGCAGCGTGAGAGGTGGATCCTCCTACAATGAGCAGTTCTTC CSVRGGSSYNEQFF
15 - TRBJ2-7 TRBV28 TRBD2 TGTGCCAGCAGTGACTCTAGCGGGAGTAGGTACGAGCAGTACTTC CASSDSSGSRYEQYF
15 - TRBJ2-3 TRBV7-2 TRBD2 TGTGCCAGCAGCCCAGGAGGGAGGGCAGGAGATACGCAGTATTTT CASSPGGRAGDTQYF
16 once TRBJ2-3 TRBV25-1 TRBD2 TGTGCCAGCAGCCTCCGTGGGGGGGTTAACACAGATACGCAGTATTTT CASSLRGGVNTDTQYF
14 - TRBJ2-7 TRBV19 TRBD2 TGTGCCAGCAGACTAGCGGGGGCTTCCTACGAGCAGTACTTC CASRLAGASYEQYF
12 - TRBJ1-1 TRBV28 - TGTGCCAGCAGTTTACCAGGGGAGAGAGGTTTCTTT CASSLPGERGFF
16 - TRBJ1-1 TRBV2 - TGTGCCAGCAGGGTCATGACGACGGGTCAGAACACTGAAGCTTTCTTT CASRVMTTGQNTEAFF
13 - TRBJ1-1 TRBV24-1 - TGTGCCACCAGTGATGGAGCCGTCGCTGAAGCTTTCTTT CATSDGAVAEAFF
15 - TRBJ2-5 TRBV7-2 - TGTGCCAGCAGCTTAGTCTACCGGTACGGGGAGACCCAGTACTTC CASSLVYRYGETQYF
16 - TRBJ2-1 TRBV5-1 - TGCGCCAGCAGCTCCTACCGGGACAAATCCTACAATGAGCAGTTCTTC CASSSYRDKSYNEQFF
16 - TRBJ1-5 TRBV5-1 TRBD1 TGCGCCAGCAGCCCAAGCGGACAGGGAGACAATCAGCCCCAGCATTTT CASSPSGQGDNQPQHF
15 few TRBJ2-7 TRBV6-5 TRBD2 TGTGCCAGCAAACCCCAACTAGCGGTCCGTACGGAGCAGTACTTC CASKPQLAVRTEQYF
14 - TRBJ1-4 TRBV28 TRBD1 TGTGCCAGCAAGCCGGGACAGCTTAATGAAAAACTGTTTTTT CASKPGQLNEKLFF
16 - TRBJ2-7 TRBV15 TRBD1 TGTGCCACCAGCAGAGATGTGGGGACAGTTAACTACGAGCAGTACTTC CATSRDVGTVNYEQYF
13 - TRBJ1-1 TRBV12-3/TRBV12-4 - TGTGCCAGCAGTTCCCGGGGTTACACTGAAGCTTTCTTT CASSSRGYTEAFF
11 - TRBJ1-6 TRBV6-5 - TGTGCCAGCAGCCAGAATTCACCCCTCCACTTT CASSQNSPLHF